This TCR beta chain was captured by sequencing in a study of beta chain features in type 1 diabetes. On average, the one heparinised blood draw given by each donor was around 110 mL. This clone appeared a few times. Its antigen is as yet unknown. Broader study findings: Type 1 diabetes patients had TCRB CDR3s that were shorter (moderately but significantly so) in all four CD4+ subsets. PCR could preferentially amplify shorter templates, alike in patients and controls.

The CDR3 length is 16 residues. Sequenced material consisted of expressed TCRB transcripts (all of the isolated RNA was reverse transcribed). Using immunoSEQ multiplex PCR, the repertoire was profiled, and TCRdb retains in-frame clones only, with some absent. The sample shows around 250,000 clones, 11% to 15% of them seen only once. The genes are TRBV1 and TRBJ2-7; the DNA was not compared with TRBD2, the D call given in the table. TRBV1 is tagged as a pseudogene. Sequencing was carried out using naive CD4+ T cells from blood. The sequence was obtained from a man aged 30-40 years with type 1 diabetes. This CDR3 reads CTSSPLSVVGVYEQYF. The CDR3 nucleotides are TGCACCAGCAGCCCTCTAAGCGTGGTAGGAGTTTACGAGCAGTACTTC.